The TCR beta chain described here comes from a study of blood T cell repertoires in COVID-19 (dated by TCRdb to the early 2020s). Looking at the study overall: The collaborator samples originated in the United States, Italy and Spain and spanned the acute and convalescent phases of COVID-19. The material from the prospective study consisted of cDNA or gDNA derived from T cells, B-cell-depleted T cells, or PBMCs. The dataset comprised deeply sampled blood TCRbeta repertoires from subjects exposed to, actively infected with, or recovered from COVID-19. A freely available public database, intended as a resource for researchers studying the immune response to SARS-CoV-2, is where the repertoires were released. Samples were obtained from the ongoing ImmuneRACE study (first 160 participants) and from about 1,300 subjects provided by 6 global collaborators. Sample metadata almost always included a de-identified subject ID, COVID-19 status, age in years and sex. HLA class I and class II types, where available, came from metadata supplied by the sample provider rather than from assay-based typing. Study-level results and caveats: The amount of clinical and demographic metadata varied by source and participant and was provided uncurated.

This clone was seen only once. Its target antigen remains unknown. No base qualities exist here, and no much larger clone lies one base off it. There are 13 amino acids in the CDR3, from cysteine to phenylalanine inclusive. Kept here is only the CDR3 DNA, which spans 39 bases and is read in frame from base 1. V is trimmed back by 4 bases and J by 2 bases, and the junction contains 1 base that no gene match accounts for. CDR1 LGHDT and CDR2 YNNKEL were looked up in the germline V gene (reference sequence). Each collaborating institution followed its own protocols to collect whole blood in K2EDTA tubes. Collaborator samples were shipped for TCRbeta analysis as frozen whole blood, isolated PBMCs, or DNA extracted from either sample type. The immunoSEQ Assay, a bias-controlled multiplex PCR, was used to amplify TCRbeta CDR3 regions from genomic DNA. The study's own analysis went as follows. The number of nucleated cells in each sample was estimated by amplification of reference gene primers within the assay. Sequence reads were collapsed and filtered to measure the absolute abundance of every unique TCRbeta CDR3 rearrangement. For each sample, productive Simpson clonality was calculated as the square root of Simpson's diversity index across productive rearrangements. TCRdb retrieved this table from immuneACCESS and kept in-frame rearrangements only. Not all clones are present; in checked studies, unresolved V genes account for under half, and no reason is known for the remainder. Clone size and the V and J calls come from that table; the DNA yielded D and trimming. This sample comprises tens of thousands of clones, around 80% of them detected only once. The top ten clonotypes cover 15% to 18% of the sample.

Input material: peripheral blood. The origin of this receptor is a woman of 80 years or more with acute or convalescent COVID-19. Recombination linked TRBV3-1 (or the pseudogene TRBV3-2) to TRBJ1-2; 7 central bases correspond to TRBD1. The CDR3: CASSLTGNYGYTF. In nucleotide form, the sequence is TGTGCCAGCAGCCTGACAGGGAACTATGGCTACACCTTC.